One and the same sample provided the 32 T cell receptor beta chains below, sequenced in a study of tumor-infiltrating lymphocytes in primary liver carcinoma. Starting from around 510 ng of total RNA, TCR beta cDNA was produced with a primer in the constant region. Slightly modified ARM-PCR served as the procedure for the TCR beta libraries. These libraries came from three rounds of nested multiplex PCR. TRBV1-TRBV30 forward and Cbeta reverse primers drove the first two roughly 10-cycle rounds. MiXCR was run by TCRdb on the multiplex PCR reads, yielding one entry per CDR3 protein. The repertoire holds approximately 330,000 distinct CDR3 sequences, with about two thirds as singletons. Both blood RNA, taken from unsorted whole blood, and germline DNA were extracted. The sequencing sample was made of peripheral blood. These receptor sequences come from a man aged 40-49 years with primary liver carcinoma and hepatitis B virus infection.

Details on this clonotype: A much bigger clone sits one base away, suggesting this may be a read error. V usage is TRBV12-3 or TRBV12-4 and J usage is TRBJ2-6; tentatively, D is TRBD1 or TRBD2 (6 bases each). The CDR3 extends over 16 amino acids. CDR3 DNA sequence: TGTGCCAGCAGTTCGATTTGGACAACGGGGGCCAACATCCTGACTTTC. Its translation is CASSSIWTTGANILTF.

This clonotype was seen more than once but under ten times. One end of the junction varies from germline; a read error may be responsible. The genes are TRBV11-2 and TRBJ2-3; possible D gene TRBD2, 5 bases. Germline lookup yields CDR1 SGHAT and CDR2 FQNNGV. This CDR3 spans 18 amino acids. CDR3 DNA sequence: TGTGCCAGCAGCGGGCGGCAGGACCCTAGCTATCGCACAGATTCGCAGTATTTT. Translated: CASSGRQDPSYRTDSQYF.

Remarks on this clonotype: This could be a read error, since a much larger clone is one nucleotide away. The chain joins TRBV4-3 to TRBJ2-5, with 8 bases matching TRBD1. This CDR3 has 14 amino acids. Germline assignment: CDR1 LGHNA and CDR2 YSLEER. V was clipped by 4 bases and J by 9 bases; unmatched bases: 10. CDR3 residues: CASSRGQGAEAQYF. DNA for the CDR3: TGCGCCAGCAGCCGCGGGCAGGGGGCCGAGGCCCAGTACTTC.

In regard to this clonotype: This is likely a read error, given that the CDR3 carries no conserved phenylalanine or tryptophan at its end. The CDR3 sequence: CASSARDRMGETQYL. In DNA form, the CDR3 reads TGTGCCAGCAGCGCCCGGGACAGGATGGGAGAGACCCAGTACCTC. V and J are TRBV14 and TRBJ2-5; 8 positions match TRBD1. Trimming removed 5 bases from V and 4 bases from J; junction bases left unmatched: 9. Germline values: CDR1 SGHDN, CDR2 FVKESK. The CDR3 runs to 15 residues.

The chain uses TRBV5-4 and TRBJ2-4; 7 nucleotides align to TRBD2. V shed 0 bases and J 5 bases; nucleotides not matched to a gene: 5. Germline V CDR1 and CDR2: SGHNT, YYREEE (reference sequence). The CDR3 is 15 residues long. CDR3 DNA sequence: TGTGCCAGCAGCTTGGGGCGGGGGTGGGAAAACATTCAGTACTTC. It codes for CASSLGRGWENIQYF. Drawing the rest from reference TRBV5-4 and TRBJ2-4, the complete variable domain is ETGVTQSPTHLIKTRGQQVTLRCSSQSGHNTVSWYQQALGQGPQFIFQYYREEENGRGNFPPRFSGLQFPNYSSELNVNALELDDSALYLCASSLGRGWENIQYFGAGTRLSVL.

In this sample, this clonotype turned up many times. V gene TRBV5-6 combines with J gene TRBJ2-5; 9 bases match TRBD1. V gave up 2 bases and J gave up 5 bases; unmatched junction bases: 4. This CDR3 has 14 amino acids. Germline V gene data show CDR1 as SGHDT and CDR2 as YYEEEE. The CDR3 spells CASSFGQGTETQYF. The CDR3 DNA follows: TGTGCCAGCAGCTTTGGACAGGGGACGGAGACCCAGTACTTC.

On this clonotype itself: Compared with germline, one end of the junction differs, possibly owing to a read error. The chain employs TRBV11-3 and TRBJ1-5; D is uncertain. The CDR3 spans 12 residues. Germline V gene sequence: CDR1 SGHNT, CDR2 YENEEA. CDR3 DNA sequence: TGTGCCAGCAGCTTAGGAGATCAGCCCAAGCATTTT. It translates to CASSLGDQPKHF.

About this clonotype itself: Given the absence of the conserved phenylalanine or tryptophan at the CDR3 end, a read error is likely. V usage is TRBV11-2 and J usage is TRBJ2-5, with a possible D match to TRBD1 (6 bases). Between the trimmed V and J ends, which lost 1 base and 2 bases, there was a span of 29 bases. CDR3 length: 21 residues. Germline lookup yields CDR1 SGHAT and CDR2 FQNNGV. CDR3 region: CASSLGWKPKEAGQGQETQYS. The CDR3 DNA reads TGTGCCAGCAGCTTAGGTTGGAAACCTAAGGAGGCGGGCCAGGGGCAAGAGACCCAGTACTCC.

This CDR3 reads CASSYRTPNTGELFF. CDR3 nucleotides: TGCGCCAGCAGCTACAGGACCCCGAACACCGGGGAGCTGTTTTTT. V is TRBV4-1 and J is TRBJ2-2; possibly TRBD1 for D (5 bases). The germline CDR1 and CDR2 sequences are MGHRA and YSYEKL. The CDR3 is made up of 15 amino acids. V was cut by 5 bases and J by 0 bases, with 10 bases left in between.

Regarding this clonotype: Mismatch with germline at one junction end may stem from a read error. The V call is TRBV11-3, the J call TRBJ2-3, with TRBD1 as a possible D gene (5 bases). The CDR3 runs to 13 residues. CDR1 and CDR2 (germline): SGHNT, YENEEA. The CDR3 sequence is CDSSIGQVDTQYF. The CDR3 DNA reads TGTGACAGCAGTATCGGACAAGTGGATACGCAGTATTTT.

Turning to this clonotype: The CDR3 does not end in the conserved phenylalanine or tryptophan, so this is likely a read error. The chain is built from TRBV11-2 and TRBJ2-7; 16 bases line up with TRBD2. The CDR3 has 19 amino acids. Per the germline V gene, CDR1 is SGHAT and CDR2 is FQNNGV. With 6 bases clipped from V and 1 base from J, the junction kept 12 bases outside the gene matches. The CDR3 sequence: CASSPGGTSGRALSYEQYL. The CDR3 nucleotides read TGTGCCAGCAGTCCCGGCGGGACTAGCGGGAGGGCCTTGTCCTACGAGCAGTACTTA.

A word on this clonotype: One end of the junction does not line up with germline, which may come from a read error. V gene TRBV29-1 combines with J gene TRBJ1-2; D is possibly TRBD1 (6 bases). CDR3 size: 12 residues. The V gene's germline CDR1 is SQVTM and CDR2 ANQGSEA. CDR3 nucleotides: TGCGGCGTTGAAGCCAACGGGGGCGACTACACCTTC. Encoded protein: CGVEANGGDYTF.

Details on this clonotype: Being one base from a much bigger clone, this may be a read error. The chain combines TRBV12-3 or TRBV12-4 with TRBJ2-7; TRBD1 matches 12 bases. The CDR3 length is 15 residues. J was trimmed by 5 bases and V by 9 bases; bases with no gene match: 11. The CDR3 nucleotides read TGTGCCAGTCATGCCAAAGGGACAGGGGGCGACGAGCAGTACTTC. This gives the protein CASHAKGTGGDEQYF.

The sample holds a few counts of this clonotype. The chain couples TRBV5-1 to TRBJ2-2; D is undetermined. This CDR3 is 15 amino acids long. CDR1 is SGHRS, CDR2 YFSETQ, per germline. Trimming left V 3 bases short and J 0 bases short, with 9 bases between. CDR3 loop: CASSYEGANTGELFF. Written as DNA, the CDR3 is TGCGCCAGCAGCTACGAAGGCGCGAACACCGGGGAGCTGTTTTTT.

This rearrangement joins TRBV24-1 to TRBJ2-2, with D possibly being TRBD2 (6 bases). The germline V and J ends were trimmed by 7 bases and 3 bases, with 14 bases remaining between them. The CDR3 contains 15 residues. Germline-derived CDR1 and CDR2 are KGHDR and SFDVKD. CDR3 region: CATSRRGPYTGELFF. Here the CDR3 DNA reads TGTGCCACCAGCCGGAGGGGCCCGTACACCGGGGAGCTGTTTTTT.

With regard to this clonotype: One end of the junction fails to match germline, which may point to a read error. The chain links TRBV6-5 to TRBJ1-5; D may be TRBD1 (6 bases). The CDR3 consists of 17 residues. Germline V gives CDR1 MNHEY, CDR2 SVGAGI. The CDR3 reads CASRPEGGTSRNQLQHF. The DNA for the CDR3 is TGTGCCAGCAGACCCGAAGGGGGGACTTCCAGAAATCAGCTCCAGCATTTT.

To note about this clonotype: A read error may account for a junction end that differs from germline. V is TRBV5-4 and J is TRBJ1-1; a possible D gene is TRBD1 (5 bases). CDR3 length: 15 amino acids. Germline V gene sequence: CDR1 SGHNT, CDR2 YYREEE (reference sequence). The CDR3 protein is CASSPGGRSGTEASF. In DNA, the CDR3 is TGTGCCAGCAGCCCCGGGGGGAGGTCTGGCACTGAAGCTTCCTTT.

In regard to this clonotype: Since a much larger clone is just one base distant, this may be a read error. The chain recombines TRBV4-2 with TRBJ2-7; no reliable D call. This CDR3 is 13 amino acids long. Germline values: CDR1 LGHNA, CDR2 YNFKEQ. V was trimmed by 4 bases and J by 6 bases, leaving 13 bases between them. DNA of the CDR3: TGTGCCAGCAGCCGATCCGCGGTTACCGAGCAGTACTTC. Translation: CASSRSAVTEQYF.

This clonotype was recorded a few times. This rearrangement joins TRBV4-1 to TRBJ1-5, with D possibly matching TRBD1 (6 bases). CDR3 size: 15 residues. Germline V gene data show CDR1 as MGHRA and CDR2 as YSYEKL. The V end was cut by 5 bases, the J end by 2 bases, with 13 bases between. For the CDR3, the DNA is TGCGCCAGCAGCACGAGGGGGGCCGGCAATCAGCCCCAGCATTTT. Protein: CASSTRGAGNQPQHF.

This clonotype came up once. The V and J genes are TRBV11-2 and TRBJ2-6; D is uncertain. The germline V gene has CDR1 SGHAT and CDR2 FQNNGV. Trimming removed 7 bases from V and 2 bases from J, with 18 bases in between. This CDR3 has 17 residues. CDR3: CASTLASIQAGANVLTF. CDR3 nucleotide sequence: TGTGCCAGCACCCTGGCGTCTATCCAGGCTGGGGCCAACGTCCTGACTTTC.

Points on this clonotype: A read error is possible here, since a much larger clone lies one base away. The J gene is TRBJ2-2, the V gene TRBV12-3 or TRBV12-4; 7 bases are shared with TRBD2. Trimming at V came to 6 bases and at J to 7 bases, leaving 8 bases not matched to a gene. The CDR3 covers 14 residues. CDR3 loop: CASRALAAVGELFF. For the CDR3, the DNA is TGTGCCAGCAGAGCTCTAGCGGCGGTCGGGGAGCTGTTTTTT.

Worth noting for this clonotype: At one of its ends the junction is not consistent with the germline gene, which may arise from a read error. This chain's CDR3 is CASSFGQSFNGKQFF. The CDR3 region has the DNA TGTGCCAGCAGCTTCGGACAGTCTTTTAATGGAAAACAGTTTTTT. The chain has TRBV11-2 and TRBJ1-4, with D possibly matching TRBD1 (6 bases). The CDR3 consists of 15 residues. Germline-derived CDR1 and CDR2 are SGHAT and FQNNGV.

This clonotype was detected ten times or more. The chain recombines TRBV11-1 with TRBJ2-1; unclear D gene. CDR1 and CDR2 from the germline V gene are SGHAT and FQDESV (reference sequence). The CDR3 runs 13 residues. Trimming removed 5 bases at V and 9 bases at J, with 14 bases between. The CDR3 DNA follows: TGTGCCAGCAGCCTCCTCCGAGAGACTGAGCAGTTCTTC. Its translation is CASSLLRETEQFF.

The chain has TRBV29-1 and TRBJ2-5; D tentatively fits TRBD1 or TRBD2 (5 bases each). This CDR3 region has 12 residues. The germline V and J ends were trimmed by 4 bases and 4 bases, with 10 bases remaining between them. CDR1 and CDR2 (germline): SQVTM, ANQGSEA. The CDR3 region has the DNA TGCAGCGTTGTTCTGGGACGAGAGACCCAGTACTTC. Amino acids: CSVVLGRETQYF. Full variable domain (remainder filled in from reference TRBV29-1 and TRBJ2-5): SAVISQKPSRDICQRGTSLTIQCQVDSQVTMMFWYRQQPGQSLTLIATANQGSEATYESGFVIDKFPISRPNLTFSTLTVSNMSPEDSSIYLCSVVLGRETQYFGPGTRLLVL.

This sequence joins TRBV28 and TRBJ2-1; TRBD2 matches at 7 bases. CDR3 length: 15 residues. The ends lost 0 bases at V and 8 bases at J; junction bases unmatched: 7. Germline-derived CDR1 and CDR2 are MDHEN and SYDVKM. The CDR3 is CASSLWGGSPHEQFF. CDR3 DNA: TGTGCCAGCAGTTTATGGGGCGGGAGTCCCCATGAGCAGTTCTTC.

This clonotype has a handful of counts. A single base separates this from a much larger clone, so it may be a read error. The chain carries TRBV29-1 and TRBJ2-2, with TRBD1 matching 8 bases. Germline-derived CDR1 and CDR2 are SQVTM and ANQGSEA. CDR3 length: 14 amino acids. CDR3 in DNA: TGCAGCATTGAGGGACAGGCGAACACCGGGGAGCTGTTTTTT. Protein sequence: CSIEGQANTGELFF.

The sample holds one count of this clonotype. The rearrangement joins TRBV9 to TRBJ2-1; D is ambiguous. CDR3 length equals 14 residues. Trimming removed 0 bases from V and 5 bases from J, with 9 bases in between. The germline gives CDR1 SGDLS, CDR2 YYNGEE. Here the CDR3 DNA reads TGTGCCAGCAGCGTAGGGAACTCTCACAATGAGCAGTTCTTC. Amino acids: CASSVGNSHNEQFF. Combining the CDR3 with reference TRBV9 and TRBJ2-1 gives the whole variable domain DSGVTQTPKHLITATGQRVTLRCSPRSGDLSVYWYQQSLDQGLQFLIQYYNGEERAKGNILERFSAQQFPDLHSELNLSSLELGDSALYFCASSVGNSHNEQFFGPGTRLTVL.

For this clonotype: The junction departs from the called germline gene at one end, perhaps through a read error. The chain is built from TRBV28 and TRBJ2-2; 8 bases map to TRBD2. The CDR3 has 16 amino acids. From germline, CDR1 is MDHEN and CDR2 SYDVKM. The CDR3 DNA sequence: TGTGTCAGCAGTGCCCGTAGCGGGACCAACACCGGGGAGCTGTTTTTT. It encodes CVSSARSGTNTGELFF.

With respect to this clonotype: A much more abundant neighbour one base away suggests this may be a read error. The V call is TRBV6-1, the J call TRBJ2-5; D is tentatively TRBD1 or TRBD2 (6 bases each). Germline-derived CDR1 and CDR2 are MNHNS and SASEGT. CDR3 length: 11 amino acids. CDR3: CVSNLRGAQYF. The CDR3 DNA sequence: TGTGTCAGCAATCTTAGGGGGGCCCAGTACTTC.

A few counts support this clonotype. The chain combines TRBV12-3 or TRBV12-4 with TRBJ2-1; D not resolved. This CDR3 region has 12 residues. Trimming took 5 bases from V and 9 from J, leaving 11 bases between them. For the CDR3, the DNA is TGTGCCAGCAGTCTTTTTGGGTCTGAGCAGTTCTTC. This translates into CASSLFGSEQFF.

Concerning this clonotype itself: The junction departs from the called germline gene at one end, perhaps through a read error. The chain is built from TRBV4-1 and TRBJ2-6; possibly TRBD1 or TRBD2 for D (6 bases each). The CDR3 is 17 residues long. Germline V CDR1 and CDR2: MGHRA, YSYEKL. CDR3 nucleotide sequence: TGCGCCAGCAGCCAGACTGCCGGGGGCTCTGGGGCCATCGTCCTTACTTTC. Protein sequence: CASSQTAGGSGAIVLTF.

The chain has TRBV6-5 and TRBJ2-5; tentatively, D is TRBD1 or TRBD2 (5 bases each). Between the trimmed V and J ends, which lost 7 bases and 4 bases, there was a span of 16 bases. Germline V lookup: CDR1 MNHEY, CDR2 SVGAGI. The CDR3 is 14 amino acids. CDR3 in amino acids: CASKMTGALETQYF. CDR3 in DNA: TGTGCCAGCAAGATGACCGGGGCGTTAGAGACCCAGTACTTC.